The next 19 T cell receptor beta chains were all read from a single sample in a study of vaccination effects on CD4 cells after COVID-19. Sequencing used immunoSEQ multiplex PCR; TCRdb keeps in-frame clones, though not all of them. The table records 45,000 or so clones, about 75% of them present only once. No antigen is known for these receptors. Once cultured for nine to ten days, the cells underwent separation to obtain CD4+ T cells. The source material was CD4+ T cells from PBMCs cultured without peptide, sampled before COVID-19 vaccination. The receptors derive from a human donor who had a prior SARS-CoV-2 infection.

The V and J genes are TRBV6-6 and TRBJ1-2; 8 nucleotides match TRBD1. V shed 10 bases, J shed 9 bases, and the junction held 22 bases outside the gene matches. Germline V gene data show CDR1 as MNHNY and CDR2 as SVGAGI (reference sequence). The CDR3 loop spans 16 amino acids. The CDR3 sequence is CATGDRRRAGGDRYTF. The CDR3 DNA reads as TGTGCCACCGGGGATAGGAGGAGGGCAGGGGGCGACCGCTACACCTTC.

The CDR3 here is CSARLTDEQYF. The CDR3 DNA is TGCAGTGCCCGTTTGACGGACGAGCAGTACTTC. The V gene is TRBV20-1, the J gene TRBJ2-7; D not certain. This CDR3 has 11 residues. V lost 6 bases and J 5 bases, leaving 11 bases between the germline ends. CDR1 is DFQATT and CDR2 is SNEGSKA in the germline V gene (reference sequence).

The V and J genes are TRBV19 and TRBJ1-5, with D unresolved. Trimming took off 7 bases at V and 6 bases at J, with 16 bases between the two ends. The CDR3 runs to 14 residues. Germline V lookup: CDR1 LNHDA, CDR2 SQIVND (reference sequence). The CDR3: CASISAVGTQPQHF. CDR3 coding DNA: TGTGCCAGTATCTCCGCGGTGGGAACTCAGCCCCAGCATTTT.

The chain combines TRBV18 with TRBJ2-2, with D uncertain. Germline V gene data show CDR1 as KGHSH and CDR2 as LQKENI. Trimming shortened V by 1 base and J by 4 bases, and 1 base separated the two germline ends. This CDR3 spans 12 amino acids. The CDR3 DNA reads TGTGCCAGCTCACCACGCACCGGGGAGCTGTTTTTT. Translated: CASSPRTGELFF.

This chain uses TRBV5-1 with TRBJ1-2; D uncertain. Per germline, CDR1 SGHRS and CDR2 YFSETQ. The length of the CDR3 is 14 residues. Trimming removed 4 bases at V and 7 bases at J, with 17 bases between. The chain's CDR3 is CASSKDFEARGYTF. CDR3 nucleotide sequence: TGCGCCAGCAGCAAGGATTTCGAGGCGCGTGGCTACACCTTC.

The chain joins TRBV2 to TRBJ1-6, with 7 nucleotides matching TRBD1. In germline, CDR1 is SNHLY, CDR2 FYNNEI. J lost 7 bases, V lost 8 bases, and 8 bases had no gene match. This CDR3 has 14 residues. CDR3 in amino acids: CASLRGQLNSPLHF. For the CDR3, the DNA is TGTGCCAGCCTACGGGGACAGCTGAATTCACCCCTCCACTTT.

The gene calls are TRBV7-6 and TRBJ2-3; 15 bases map to TRBD2. In germline, CDR1 is SGHVS, CDR2 FNYEAQ. After removal of 5 bases from V and 4 bases from J, the junction contained 7 bases not matched to a gene. The CDR3 totals 17 residues. CDR3 bases: TGTGCCAGCAGCCCCCGGACTAGCGGGGGGGCGGCAGATACGCAGTATTTT. It codes for CASSPRTSGGAADTQYF.

The CDR3 is CASGEFQETQYF. CDR3 nucleotides: TGTGCCAGCGGAGAGTTCCAAGAGACCCAGTACTTC. The rearrangement uses TRBV2 and TRBJ2-5; D ambiguous. Trimming took off 8 bases at V and 1 base at J, with 8 bases between the two ends. Germline CDR1 is SNHLY and CDR2 is FYNNEI. The CDR3 is 12 residues long.

V is TRBV18 and J is TRBJ2-3; possibly TRBD2 for D (6 bases). Germline-derived CDR1 and CDR2 are KGHSH and LQKENI. The V and J ends lost 2 bases and 4 bases respectively, with 10 bases between them. The CDR3 has 14 amino acids. This CDR3 reads CASSPKTRSDTQYF. DNA for the CDR3: TGTGCCAGCTCACCAAAGACTAGATCAGATACGCAGTATTTT.

The chain is built from TRBV11-3 and TRBJ1-2; 12 nucleotides agree with TRBD1. Germline V CDR1 and CDR2: SGHNT, YENEEA. The CDR3 totals 15 residues. The J segment lost 2 bases and the V segment lost 4 bases, leaving 2 bases of the junction unmatched. The CDR3 region is CASSSGTGGNYGYTF. In nucleotides, the CDR3 is TGTGCCAGCAGCTCCGGGACAGGGGGCAACTATGGCTACACCTTC.

This chain uses TRBV10-3 with TRBJ2-2, with unresolved D. There are 16 residues in the CDR3. Germline values: CDR1 ENHRY, CDR2 SYGVKD. The V gene lost 8 bases and the J gene lost 1 base, with 17 bases spanning the gap. The CDR3 DNA reads TGTGCCATCCGACGCGGTGGTGGGAAGAACACCGGGGAGCTGTTTTTT. Its translation: CAIRRGGGKNTGELFF.

The chain employs TRBV18 and TRBJ2-7; D might be TRBD1 (7 bases). V shed 3 bases and J shed 3 bases, with 18 bases lying between them. CDR1 is KGHSH, CDR2 LQKENI, per germline. The CDR3 extends over 16 amino acids. The CDR3 protein is CASSPRQGGTNYEQYF. The CDR3 DNA is TGTGCCAGCTCACCCCGACAGGGCGGGACCAACTACGAGCAGTACTTC. Together with reference TRBV18 and TRBJ2-7, the CDR3 gives the full variable domain: NAGVMQNPRHLVRRRGQEARLRCSPMKGHSHVYWYRQLPEEGLKFMVYLQKENIIDESGMPKERFSAEFPKEGPSILRIQQVVRGDSAAYFCASSPRQGGTNYEQYFGPGTRLTVT.

The chain couples TRBV3-1 (or the pseudogene TRBV3-2) to TRBJ2-1, with 10 bases aligning to TRBD2. V trimming: 5 bases; J trimming: 2 bases; junction bases outside the gene matches: 9. Looked up from germline, CDR1 is LGHDT and CDR2 is YNNKEL (reference sequence). The CDR3 extends over 17 amino acids. This CDR3 is CASSLGSGRTAYNEQFF. Here the CDR3 DNA reads TGTGCCAGCAGCTTGGGTAGCGGGAGGACTGCCTACAATGAGCAGTTCTTC.

This sequence joins TRBV30 and TRBJ2-1; maybe TRBD2 (6 bases). This CDR3 has 15 residues. Germline CDR1 reads GTSNPN; CDR2 reads SVGIG (reference sequence). Between the trimmed V and J ends, which lost 4 bases and 5 bases, there was a span of 18 bases. The CDR3 region has the DNA TGTGCCTGGATCTGGGACGGGCGGGGCCACAATGAGCAGTTCTTC. It translates to CAWIWDGRGHNEQFF. The full variable domain, completed using reference TRBV30 and TRBJ2-1, is SQTIHQWPATLVQPVGSPLSLECTVEGTSNPNLYWYRQAAGRGLQLLFYSVGIGQISSEVPQNLSASRPQDRQFILSSKKLLLSDSGFYLCAWIWDGRGHNEQFFGPGTRLTVL.

The J gene is TRBJ2-3, the V gene TRBV4-1; 14 positions match TRBD2. Trimming removed 1 base from V and 1 base from J; junction bases left unmatched: 4. Germline V gives CDR1 MGHRA, CDR2 YSYEKL. The CDR3 has 18 residues. The CDR3 sequence is CASSQGGTSGSGTDTQYF. Here the CDR3 DNA reads TGCGCCAGCAGCCAAGGCGGGACTAGCGGGAGCGGCACAGATACGCAGTATTTT.

V and J are TRBV20-1 and TRBJ2-5; D remains ambiguous. Germline CDR1 is DFQATT and CDR2 is SNEGSKA (reference sequence). V lost 8 bases and J lost 4, with 11 bases in between. The CDR3 is made up of 11 amino acids. The CDR3 sequence is CSRLRSETQYF. The DNA for the CDR3 is TGCAGTCGCCTACGATCAGAGACCCAGTACTTC.

The chain is built from TRBV3-1 (or the pseudogene TRBV3-2) and TRBJ2-7, with 7 bases fitting TRBD1. The germline CDR1 and CDR2 sequences are LGHDT and YNNKEL (reference sequence). The J segment lost 2 bases and the V segment lost 1 base, leaving 14 bases of the junction unmatched. The length of the CDR3 is 18 residues. The CDR3 DNA is TGTGCCAGCAGCCAAGGTACGACGGGACAGACCCCAACCTACGAGCAGTACTTC. Translated, it gives CASSQGTTGQTPTYEQYF.

This clone was detected only once. The chain combines TRBV30 with TRBJ2-7, with 11 bases that match TRBD2. The J segment lost 3 bases and the V segment lost 2 bases, leaving 6 bases of the junction unmatched. CDR1 and CDR2 from the germline V gene are GTSNPN and SVGIG (reference sequence). The CDR3 runs to 15 residues. CDR3 in DNA: TGTGCCTGGAGTCCGGGACTAGCGGAACACTACGAGCAGTACTTC. It encodes CAWSPGLAEHYEQYF.

This CDR3 reads CASSPILRDSEQYF. The CDR3 region has the DNA TGTGCCAGCAGCCCCATTTTGCGGGACTCCGAGCAGTACTTC. The chain recombines TRBV3-1 (or the pseudogene TRBV3-2) with TRBJ2-7, with D maybe TRBD2 (6 bases). The CDR3 is 14 amino acids. The ends were cut back, 4 bases at V and 6 bases at J, with 16 bases in the middle. Germline V gives CDR1 LGHDT, CDR2 YNNKEL (reference sequence).